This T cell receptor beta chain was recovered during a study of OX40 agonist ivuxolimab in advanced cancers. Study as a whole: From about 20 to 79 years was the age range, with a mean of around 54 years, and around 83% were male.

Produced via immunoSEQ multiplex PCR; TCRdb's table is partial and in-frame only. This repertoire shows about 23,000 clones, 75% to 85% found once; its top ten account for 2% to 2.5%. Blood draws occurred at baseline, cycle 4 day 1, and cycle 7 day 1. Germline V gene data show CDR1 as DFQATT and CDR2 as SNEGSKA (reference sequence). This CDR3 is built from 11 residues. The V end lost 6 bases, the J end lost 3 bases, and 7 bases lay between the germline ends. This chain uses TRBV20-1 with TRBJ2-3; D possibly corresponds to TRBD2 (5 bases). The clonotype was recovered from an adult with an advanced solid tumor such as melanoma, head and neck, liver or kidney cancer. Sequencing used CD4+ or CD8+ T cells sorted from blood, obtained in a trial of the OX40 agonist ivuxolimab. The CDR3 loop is CSAGVTDTQYF. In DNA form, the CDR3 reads TGCAGTGCCGGGGTGACAGATACGCAGTATTTT.